The next 30 T cell receptor beta chains were all read from a single sample in a study of shared clonotypes between healthy human individuals. The assay was immunoSEQ multiplex PCR, and TCRdb's table has in-frame clones only and misses some. The data hold 760,000 or so clones, with 96% observed a single time. As defined, naive CD8 cells were CD45RO-negative and positively selected for CCR7, with terminally differentiated effector memory CD45RA+ cells excluded. The sample consisted of naive CD8+ T cells sorted from blood. These receptor sequences come from a man younger than 45 in good health.

This sequence joins TRBV29-1 and TRBJ1-1, with 8 positions matching TRBD1. V trimming: 7 bases; J trimming: 7 bases; junction bases outside the gene matches: 8. The CDR3 has 12 residues. The germline V gene has CDR1 SQVTM and CDR2 ANQGSEA. The CDR3 bases are TGCAGCGGGGGGACAGGAGACCGTGAAGCTTTCTTT. Protein: CSGGTGDREAFF.

V is TRBV25-1 and J is TRBJ2-7; tentative D call: TRBD2 (7 bases). The V and J ends lost 8 bases and 0 bases respectively, with 11 bases between them. The CDR3 sequence is 13 residues long. Per germline, CDR1 MGHDK and CDR2 SYGVNS. CDR3 in DNA: TGTGCCAGCTGGGGGGGCACCTCCTACGAGCAGTACTTC. Amino acids: CASWGGTSYEQYF.

The V and J genes are TRBV5-5 and TRBJ2-7; 7 nucleotides line up with TRBD2. V lost 3 bases and J lost 2; bases outside the gene matches: 8. Germline V CDR1 and CDR2: SGHKS, YYEKEE (reference sequence). CDR3 length equals 15 residues. CDR3 in amino acids: CASSWTAGATYEQYF. CDR3 nucleotides: TGTGCCAGCAGCTGGACGGCGGGAGCCACCTACGAGCAGTACTTC.

This clone was recorded once. This sequence joins TRBV27 and TRBJ1-5; the D gene is possibly TRBD1 (6 bases). With 0 bases removed from V and 3 bases from J, the gap between germline ends came to 12 bases. CDR3 length: 16 residues. Germline CDR1 MNHEY, CDR2 SMNVEV (reference sequence). CDR3 amino acids: CASSLSGGGVNQPQHF. The CDR3 region has the DNA TGTGCCAGCAGTTTATCGGGGGGCGGGGTCAATCAGCCCCAGCATTTT.

The chain carries TRBV9 and TRBJ2-1, with TRBD1 identical over 9 bases. CDR3 length: 13 amino acids. V was clipped by 3 bases and J by 12 bases; unmatched bases: 7. Germline V gene lookup returns CDR1 SGDLS and CDR2 YYNGEE. The CDR3 here is CASSAGQGLGQFF. The CDR3 DNA reads as TGTGCCAGCAGCGCGGGACAGGGTCTAGGGCAGTTCTTC.

The rearrangement links TRBV19 to TRBJ2-1; no clear D. V lost 5 bases to trimming and J lost 12 bases, with 17 bases between them. The CDR3 spans 13 residues. Germline CDR1 LNHDA, CDR2 SQIVND (reference sequence). Here the CDR3 reads CASSPGRPLGQFF. As DNA, the CDR3 is TGTGCCAGTAGTCCCGGACGGCCCCTCGGGCAGTTCTTC. Full variable domain (remainder filled in from reference TRBV19 and TRBJ2-1): DGGITQSPKYLFRKEGQNVTLSCEQNLNHDAMYWYRQDPGQGLRLIYYSQIVNDFQKGDIAEGYSVSREKKESFPLTVTSAQKNPTAFYLCASSPGRPLGQFFGPGTRLTVL.

CDR3 in DNA: TGTGCCAGCAGTTTTTGGACTAGCGGGAGTTCCGGGGAGCTGTTTTTT. Residues: CASSFWTSGSSGELFF. J is TRBJ2-2 and V is TRBV27; TRBD2 agrees at 13 bases. V lost 3 bases and J lost 6; bases outside the gene matches: 4. Germline CDR1 is MNHEY and CDR2 is SMNVEV (reference sequence). The CDR3 has 16 residues.

V usage is TRBV5-8 and J usage is TRBJ2-1; D is perhaps TRBD2 (5 bases). CDR3 length equals 17 residues. Trimming took 4 bases from V and 5 from J, leaving 22 bases between them. The germline V gene has CDR1 SGHTS and CDR2 YDEGEE. CDR3 in amino acids: CASSMLGGVSFHNEQFF. CDR3 coding DNA: TGTGCCAGCAGCATGCTTGGAGGAGTAAGTTTTCACAATGAGCAGTTCTTC.

This clone was counted between two and nine times. The chain has TRBV6-5 and TRBJ2-5; D possibly matches TRBD1 or TRBD2 (7 bases each). Per germline, CDR1 MNHEY and CDR2 SVGAGI. The V end lost 5 bases, the J end lost 4 bases, and 14 bases lay between the germline ends. CDR3 length equals 14 residues. CDR3 residues: CASSRRGGLETQYF. CDR3 bases: TGTGCCAGCAGTCGCAGGGGGGGGTTAGAGACCCAGTACTTC.

V gene TRBV5-6 combines with J gene TRBJ1-2; D not resolved. The CDR3 totals 13 residues. V was trimmed by 4 bases and J by 2 bases, leaving 9 bases between them. The germline V gene encodes CDR1 SGHDT and CDR2 YYEEEE. The CDR3 DNA reads TGTGCCAGCAGCACCGACACGAACTATGGCTACACCTTC. Protein: CASSTDTNYGYTF.

To note about this clone: The same CDR3 also results from other DNA sequences found in this sample. The CDR3 loop is CASSVSENTEAFF. For the CDR3, the DNA is TGTGCCAGCAGCGTATCAGAGAACACTGAAGCTTTCTTT. The chain combines TRBV9 with TRBJ1-1; D unresolved. The CDR3 has 13 amino acids. Germline V CDR1 and CDR2: SGDLS, YYNGEE. V was cut by 1 base and J by 1 base, with 5 bases left in between.

V is TRBV4-1 and J is TRBJ2-3; 7 nucleotides agree with TRBD2. The V gene end was trimmed by 1 base and the J gene end by 2 bases; junction bases not matched to a gene: 6. This CDR3 is built from 16 residues. Germline V gene data show CDR1 as MGHRA and CDR2 as YSYEKL. The CDR3 loop is CASSQVSGNPTDTQYF. CDR3 in DNA: TGCGCCAGCAGCCAAGTAAGCGGGAACCCCACAGATACGCAGTATTTT.

The chain combines TRBV28 with TRBJ2-7, with D possibly being TRBD1 (5 bases). The CDR3 covers 14 residues. Trimming removed 8 bases from V and 2 bases from J, with 16 bases in between. The germline gives CDR1 MDHEN, CDR2 SYDVKM. This CDR3 reads CASAPPRAPYEQYF. CDR3 coding DNA: TGTGCCAGCGCCCCCCCCAGGGCCCCCTACGAGCAGTACTTC.

V usage is TRBV7-3 and J usage is TRBJ1-1, with D perhaps TRBD1 (6 bases). CDR3 length: 15 residues. Germline V gene lookup returns CDR1 SGHTA and CDR2 FQGTGA. Trimming took 5 bases from V and 8 from J, leaving 21 bases between them. The CDR3 protein is CASSLYERATGEAFF. The CDR3 DNA sequence: TGTGCCAGCAGCCTCTACGAGAGGGCGACAGGAGAAGCTTTCTTT.

The chain combines TRBV6-6 with TRBJ1-5; D is undetermined. Trimming took 5 bases from V and 0 from J, leaving 2 bases between them. The CDR3 runs 12 residues. Germline assignment: CDR1 MNHNY and CDR2 SVGAGI (reference sequence). For the CDR3, the DNA is TGTGCCAGCAGTCATAGCAATCAGCCCCAGCATTTT. It encodes CASSHSNQPQHF.

CDR3 nucleotides: TGTGCCAGCAGCTTAGTGGTAGCGGGAGTAACCGGGGAGCTGTTTTTT. This translates into CASSLVVAGVTGELFF. The chain joins TRBV7-6 to TRBJ2-2; 9 bases agree with TRBD2. CDR3 length: 16 amino acids. Germline CDR1 is SGHVS and CDR2 is FNYEAQ. The J segment lost 5 bases and the V segment lost 1 base, leaving 5 bases of the junction unmatched.

J is TRBJ2-3 and V is TRBV27, with unresolved D. Trimming shortened V by 3 bases and J by 0 bases, and 7 bases separated the two germline ends. Germline CDR1 is MNHEY and CDR2 is SMNVEV (reference sequence). This CDR3 contains 14 residues. The CDR3 is CASSFRPSTDTQYF. CDR3 DNA: TGTGCCAGCAGTTTTCGACCAAGCACAGATACGCAGTATTTT.

This chain links TRBV9 with TRBJ2-7; 8 positions match TRBD1. The germline V gene encodes CDR1 SGDLS and CDR2 YYNGEE. With V trimmed by 3 bases and J by 6 bases, 2 bases remained unmatched. This CDR3 has 12 residues. This CDR3 is CASSATGGEQYF. For the CDR3, the DNA is TGTGCCAGCAGCGCTACAGGGGGCGAGCAGTACTTC.

The rearrangement links TRBV9 to TRBJ2-1; no firm D call. Trimming removed 3 bases at V and 3 bases at J, with 16 bases between. The CDR3 contains 16 residues. Germline assignment: CDR1 SGDLS and CDR2 YYNGEE. CDR3 sequence reads: CASSENKDTNYNEQFF. CDR3 bases: TGTGCCAGCAGCGAAAATAAAGACACAAACTACAATGAGCAGTTCTTC.

This rearrangement joins TRBV7-6 to TRBJ1-1; D not certain. The V end was cut by 1 base, the J end by 3 bases, with 15 bases between. Germline V gene data show CDR1 as SGHVS and CDR2 as FNYEAQ. This CDR3 is 16 amino acids long. CDR3: CASSLEDSKEYTEAFF. Here the CDR3 DNA reads TGTGCCAGCAGCTTAGAGGACTCCAAGGAGTACACTGAAGCTTTCTTT.

This rearrangement joins TRBV5-1 to TRBJ2-1; TRBD2 agrees at 9 bases. Germline V gene data show CDR1 as SGHRS and CDR2 as YFSETQ. V shed 4 bases, J shed 7 bases, and the junction held 24 bases outside the gene matches. This CDR3 contains 20 residues. The CDR3 region is CASSETTSGAAHIRRNEQFF. Here the CDR3 DNA reads TGCGCCAGCAGCGAAACGACTAGCGGAGCGGCCCATATTAGGAGGAATGAGCAGTTCTTC.

V gene TRBV13 combines with J gene TRBJ2-5; 8 bases fit TRBD2. The CDR3 totals 14 residues. Per germline, CDR1 PRHDT and CDR2 FYEKMQ (reference sequence). The junction had 5 bases not matched to a gene; V was cut back by 3 bases and J by 5 bases. The CDR3 DNA follows: TGTGCCAGCAGCTTGACGGGAGGGTGGGAGACCCAGTACTTC. Translated, it gives CASSLTGGWETQYF. Variable domain in full (rest from reference TRBV13 and TRBJ2-5): AAGVIQSPRHLIKEKRETATLKCYPIPRHDTVYWYQQGPGQDPQFLISFYEKMQSDKGSIPDRFSAQQFSDYHSELNMSSLELGDSALYFCASSLTGGWETQYFGPGTRLLVL.

This clone has only one observation. DNA for the CDR3: TGTGCCAGCAGCTTGGGCGGGACACCGTACGAGCAGTACTTC. It codes for CASSLGGTPYEQYF. The rearrangement uses TRBV5-6 and TRBJ2-7; the D gene could be TRBD1 or TRBD2 (6 bases each). V shed 0 bases and J shed 4 bases, with 11 bases lying between them. The CDR3 spans 14 residues. The germline V gene has CDR1 SGHDT and CDR2 YYEEEE.

This clone has just one count. This sequence joins TRBV18 and TRBJ2-1, with 9 bases aligning to TRBD2. The CDR3 sequence is 16 residues long. Germline V lookup: CDR1 KGHSH, CDR2 LQKENI. Germline trimming cut 3 bases from V and 8 bases from J; bases unmatched to any gene: 11. CDR3 nucleotide sequence: TGTGCCAGCTCACCCCCTGGGCGGGAGGGCGTCGATGAGCAGTTCTTC. Encoded protein: CASSPPGREGVDEQFF.

The rearrangement joins TRBV15 to TRBJ2-5; D is unclear. Trimming pared 1 base from V and 1 base from J, leaving 7 bases between. This CDR3 is 14 amino acids long. CDR1 is LNHNV and CDR2 is YYDKDF in the germline V gene (reference sequence). CDR3 DNA sequence: TGTGCCACCAGCAGAGCGAGATCCCAAGAGACCCAGTACTTC. As protein: CATSRARSQETQYF.

This clone was seen a single time. The chain is built from TRBV9 and TRBJ1-2; D unclear. Germline-derived CDR1 and CDR2 are SGDLS and YYNGEE. This CDR3 has 18 residues. The germline V and J ends were trimmed by 0 bases and 2 bases, with 20 bases remaining between them. The CDR3 spells CASSVGGLAGLENYGYTF. CDR3 DNA: TGTGCCAGCAGCGTAGGAGGCCTGGCAGGCCTGGAGAACTATGGCTACACCTTC.

V usage is TRBV29-1 and J usage is TRBJ2-1, with 9 nucleotides matching TRBD1. CDR1 and CDR2 from the germline V gene are SQVTM and ANQGSEA. The length of the CDR3 is 15 residues. After removal of 3 bases from V and 8 bases from J, the junction contained 11 bases not matched to a gene. DNA of the CDR3: TGCAGCGTTGATACAGGGGGCGGAAAAGAAGATGAGCAGTTCTTC. Translating gives CSVDTGGGKEDEQFF.

V gene TRBV9 combines with J gene TRBJ2-1; 9 bases are a match to TRBD2. This CDR3 comprises 15 residues. V lost 0 bases to trimming and J lost 6 bases; unmatched junction nucleotides: 4. Germline V gene sequence: CDR1 SGDLS, CDR2 YYNGEE. The CDR3 DNA reads as TGTGCCAGCAGCGTAGGTGGGACTAGCCTCAATGAGCAGTTCTTC. It specifies CASSVGGTSLNEQFF.

The chain has TRBV7-6 and TRBJ2-3; maybe TRBD2 (6 bases). This CDR3 spans 17 amino acids. Trimming took off 2 bases at V and 0 bases at J, with 15 bases between the two ends. Germline V gives CDR1 SGHVS, CDR2 FNYEAQ. CDR3 DNA: TGTGCCAGCAGCTTAAAATATCGGCTAGCGAGCACAGATACGCAGTATTTT. It specifies CASSLKYRLASTDTQYF.

The chain carries TRBV10-1 and TRBJ2-7; TRBD1 matches 7 bases. J was trimmed by 1 base and V by 4 bases; bases with no gene match: 1. CDR3 length: 13 residues. Germline lookup yields CDR1 WNHNN and CDR2 SYGVQD (reference sequence). CDR3 sequence: CASSGQGSYEQYF. CDR3 coding DNA: TGCGCCAGCAGTGGACAGGGATCCTACGAGCAGTACTTC.